A single sample is the source of the 7 T cell receptor beta chains below, sequenced in a study of blood T cell repertoires in COVID-19. This table comes from immunoSEQ multiplex PCR, and its TCRdb copy is limited to in-frame clones, with some not included. The sample lists approximately 15,000 clones, more than 80% occurring once. The sequenced material came from peripheral blood. The receptors shown here come from a human donor in a cohort sampled during active COVID-19.

This chain connects TRBV4-2 to TRBJ1-1; 9 bases map to TRBD1. Losses at the gene ends were 4 bases for V and 4 bases for J; bases not matched to a gene: 13. The CDR3 loop spans 17 amino acids. Germline V lookup: CDR1 LGHNA, CDR2 YNFKEQ. The CDR3 region is CASSPPPSMTGGTEAFF. The CDR3 nucleotides read TGTGCCAGCAGCCCCCCACCTAGTATGACAGGGGGCACTGAAGCTTTCTTT.

As regards this clone: Other nucleotide sequences in the sample specify the same CDR3. This chain uses TRBV7-8 with TRBJ1-1; D call uncertain. The CDR3 has 13 residues. The V gene lost 3 bases and the J gene lost 4 bases, with 9 bases spanning the gap. Germline CDR1 SGHVS, CDR2 FQNEAQ. CDR3 DNA: TGTGCCAGCAGCTTTATCGGAGGCACTGAAGCTTTCTTT. It codes for CASSFIGGTEAFF.

The chain employs TRBV10-2 and TRBJ2-6; TRBD2 agrees at 8 bases. The CDR3 totals 17 residues. J gave up 0 bases and V 2 bases, and 3 bases lay outside the gene matches. Germline CDR1 reads WSHSY; CDR2 reads SAAADI. The CDR3 loop is CASSEVSGVSGANVLTF. The CDR3 nucleotides read TGCGCCAGCAGTGAGGTTAGCGGGGTCTCTGGGGCCAACGTCCTGACTTTC.

The chain combines TRBV5-4 with TRBJ2-7; 8 nucleotides align to TRBD2. Trimming took 0 bases from V and 7 from J; bases not matched to a gene: 6. The V gene's germline CDR1 is SGHNT and CDR2 YYREEE (reference sequence). This CDR3 is built from 14 residues. CDR3 bases: TGTGCCAGCAGCTTGGTTGCGGGGGGACGGGAGCAGTACTTC. Its protein is CASSLVAGGREQYF.

This chain uses TRBV6-5 with TRBJ1-2, with 8 bases lining up with TRBD1. Germline V gives CDR1 MNHEY, CDR2 SVGAGI. V trimming: 6 bases; J trimming: 7 bases; junction bases outside the gene matches: 7. CDR3 length: 13 amino acids. This CDR3 is CASSPLQGGGYTF. CDR3 DNA sequence: TGTGCCAGCAGCCCCCTACAGGGGGGTGGCTACACCTTC.

The chain employs TRBV5-6 and TRBJ2-7; the D gene is possibly TRBD2 (5 bases). Germline V gives CDR1 SGHDT, CDR2 YYEEEE. The CDR3 loop spans 12 amino acids. V shed 4 bases and J shed 3 bases, with 8 bases lying between them. Here the CDR3 DNA reads TGTGCCAGCAGCCGGACTCGCTACGAGCAGTACTTC. It is translated as CASSRTRYEQYF.

The genes are TRBV7-2 and TRBJ2-5, with 13 positions matching TRBD2. V lost 6 bases and J lost 5; bases outside the gene matches: 3. Germline CDR1 and CDR2: SGHTA and FQGNSA. This CDR3 is built from 14 residues. CDR3 DNA sequence: TGTGCCAGCAGTCGGACTAGCGGGGGCGAGACCCAGTACTTC. The encoded protein is CASSRTSGGETQYF.